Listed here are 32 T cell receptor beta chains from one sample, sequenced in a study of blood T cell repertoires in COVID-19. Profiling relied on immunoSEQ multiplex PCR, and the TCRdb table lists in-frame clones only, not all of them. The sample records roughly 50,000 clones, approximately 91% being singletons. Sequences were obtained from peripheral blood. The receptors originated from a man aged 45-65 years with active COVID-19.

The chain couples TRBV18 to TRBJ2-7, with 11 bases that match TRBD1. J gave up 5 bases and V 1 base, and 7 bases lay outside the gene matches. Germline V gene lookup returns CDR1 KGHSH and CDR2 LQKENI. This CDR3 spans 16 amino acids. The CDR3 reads CASSPLGQGAVNEQYF. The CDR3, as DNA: TGTGCCAGCTCACCACTAGGACAGGGGGCTGTCAACGAGCAGTACTTC.

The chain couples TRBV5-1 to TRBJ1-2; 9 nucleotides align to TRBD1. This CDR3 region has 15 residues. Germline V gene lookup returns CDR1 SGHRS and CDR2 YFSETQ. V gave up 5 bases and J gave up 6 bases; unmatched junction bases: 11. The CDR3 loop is CASRLGTGWADGYTF. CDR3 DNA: TGCGCCAGCAGACTCGGGACAGGGTGGGCGGATGGCTACACCTTC.

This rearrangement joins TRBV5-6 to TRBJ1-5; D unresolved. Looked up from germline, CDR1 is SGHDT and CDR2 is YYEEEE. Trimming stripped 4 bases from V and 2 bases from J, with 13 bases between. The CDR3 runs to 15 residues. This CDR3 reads CASSVGGFGNQPQHF. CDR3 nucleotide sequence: TGTGCCAGCAGCGTGGGCGGGTTTGGCAATCAGCCCCAGCATTTT.

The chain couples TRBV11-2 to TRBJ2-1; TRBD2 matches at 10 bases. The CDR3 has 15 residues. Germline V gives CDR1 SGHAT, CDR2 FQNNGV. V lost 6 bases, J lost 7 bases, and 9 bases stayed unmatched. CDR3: CASRESGGAGNEQFF. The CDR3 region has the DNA TGTGCCAGCAGAGAGAGCGGGGGGGCTGGGAATGAGCAGTTCTTC.

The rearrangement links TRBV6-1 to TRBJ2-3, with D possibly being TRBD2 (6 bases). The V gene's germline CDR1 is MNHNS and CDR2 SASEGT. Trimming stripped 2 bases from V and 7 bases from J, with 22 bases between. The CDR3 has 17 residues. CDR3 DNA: TGTGCCAGCAGTGAATATCCCGGGACTGGGGGTGCATATACGCAGTATTTT. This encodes CASSEYPGTGGAYTQYF.

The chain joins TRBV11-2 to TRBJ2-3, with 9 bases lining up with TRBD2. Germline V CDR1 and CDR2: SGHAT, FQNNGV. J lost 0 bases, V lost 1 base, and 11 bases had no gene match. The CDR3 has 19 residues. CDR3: CASSLVSVGAGGSTDTQYF. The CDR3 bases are TGTGCCAGCAGCTTAGTGTCGGTGGGGGCGGGAGGGAGCACAGATACGCAGTATTTT.

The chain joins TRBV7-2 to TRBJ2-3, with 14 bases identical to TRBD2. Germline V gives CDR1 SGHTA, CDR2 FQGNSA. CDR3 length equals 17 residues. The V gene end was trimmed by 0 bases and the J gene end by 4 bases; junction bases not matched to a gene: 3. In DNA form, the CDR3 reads TGTGCCAGCAGCTTAGCGATGACTAGCGGGAGGGCAGATACGCAGTATTTT. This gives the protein CASSLAMTSGRADTQYF.

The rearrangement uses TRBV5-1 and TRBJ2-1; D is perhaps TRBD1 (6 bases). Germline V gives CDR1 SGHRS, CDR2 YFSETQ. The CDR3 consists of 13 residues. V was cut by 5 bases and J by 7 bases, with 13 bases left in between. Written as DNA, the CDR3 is TGCGCCAGCAGACAACACCAGGGGAATGAGCAGTTCTTC. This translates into CASRQHQGNEQFF.

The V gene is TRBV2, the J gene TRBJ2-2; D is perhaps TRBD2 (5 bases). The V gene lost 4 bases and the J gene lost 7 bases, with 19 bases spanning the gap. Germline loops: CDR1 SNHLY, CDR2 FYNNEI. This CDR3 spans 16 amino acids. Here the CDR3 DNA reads TGTGCCAGCAGTGTGGTTAGCGCCCTGGGGTTCGGGGAGCTGTTTTTT. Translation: CASSVVSALGFGELFF.

CDR3 region: CASSLGSLAVQETQYF. In DNA, the CDR3 is TGCGCCAGCAGCTTGGGGAGTTTAGCGGTACAAGAGACCCAGTACTTC. The chain has TRBV5-1 and TRBJ2-5; a weak D match, TRBD2 (6 bases). Germline-derived CDR1 and CDR2 are SGHRS and YFSETQ. The CDR3 has 16 amino acids. V dropped 0 bases and J dropped 2 bases, with 14 bases sitting between them. Complete variable domain (other parts from reference TRBV5-1 and TRBJ2-5): KAGVTQTPRYLIKTRGQQVTLSCSPISGHRSVSWYQQTPGQGLQFLFEYFSETQRNKGNFPGRFSGRQFSNSRSEMNVSTLELGDSALYLCASSLGSLAVQETQYFGPGTRLLVL.

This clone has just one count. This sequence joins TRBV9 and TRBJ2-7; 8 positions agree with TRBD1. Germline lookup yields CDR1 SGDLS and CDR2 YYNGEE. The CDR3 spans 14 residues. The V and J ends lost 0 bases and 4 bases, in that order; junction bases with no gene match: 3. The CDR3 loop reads CASSVAGGGYEQYF. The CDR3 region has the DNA TGTGCCAGCAGCGTAGCAGGGGGCGGTTACGAGCAGTACTTC.

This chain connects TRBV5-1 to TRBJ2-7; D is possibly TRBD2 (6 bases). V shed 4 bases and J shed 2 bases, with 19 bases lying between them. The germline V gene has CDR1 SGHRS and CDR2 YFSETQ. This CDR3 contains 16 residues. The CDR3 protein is CASSPTLGTPPYEQYF. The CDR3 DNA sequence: TGCGCCAGCAGCCCAACTCTCGGGACTCCGCCCTACGAGCAGTACTTC.

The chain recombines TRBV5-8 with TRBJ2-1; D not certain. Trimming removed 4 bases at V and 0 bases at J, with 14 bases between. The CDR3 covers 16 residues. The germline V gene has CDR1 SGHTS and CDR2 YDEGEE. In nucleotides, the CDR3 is TGTGCCAGCAGCCCACGCCTACGGAGCTCCTACAATGAGCAGTTCTTC. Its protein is CASSPRLRSSYNEQFF. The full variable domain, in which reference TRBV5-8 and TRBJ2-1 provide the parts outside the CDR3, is EAGVTQSPTHLIKTRGQQATLRCSPISGHTSVYWYQQALGLGLQFLLWYDEGEERNRGNFPPRFSGRQFPNYSSELNVNALELEDSALYLCASSPRLRSSYNEQFFGPGTRLTVL.

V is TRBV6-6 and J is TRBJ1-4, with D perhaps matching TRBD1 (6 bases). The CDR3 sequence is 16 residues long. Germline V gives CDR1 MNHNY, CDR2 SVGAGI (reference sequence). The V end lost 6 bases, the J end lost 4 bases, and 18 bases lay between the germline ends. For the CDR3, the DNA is TGTGCCAGCAGCCGTGGGTGGGGGACACATAATGAAAAACTGTTTTTT. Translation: CASSRGWGTHNEKLFF.

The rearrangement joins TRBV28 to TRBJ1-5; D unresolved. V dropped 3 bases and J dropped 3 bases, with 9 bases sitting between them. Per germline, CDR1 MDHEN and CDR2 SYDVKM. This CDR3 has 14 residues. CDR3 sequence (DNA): TGTGCCAGCAGTTTGTTACAGCTCAATCAGCCCCAGCATTTT. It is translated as CASSLLQLNQPQHF.

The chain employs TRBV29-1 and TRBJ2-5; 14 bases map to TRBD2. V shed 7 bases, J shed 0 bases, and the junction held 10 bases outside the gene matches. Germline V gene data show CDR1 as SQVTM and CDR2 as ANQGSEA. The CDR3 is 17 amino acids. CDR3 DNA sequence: TGCAGCGGAAACGGACTAGCGGGGGGCAAGTACCAAGAGACCCAGTACTTC. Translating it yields CSGNGLAGGKYQETQYF.

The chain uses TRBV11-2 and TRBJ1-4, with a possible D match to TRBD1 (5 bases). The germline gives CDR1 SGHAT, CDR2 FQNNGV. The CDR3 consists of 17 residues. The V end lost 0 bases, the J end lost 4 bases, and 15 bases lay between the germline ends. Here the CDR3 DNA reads TGTGCCAGCAGCTTAGATATGCGGACACGGATTAATGAAAAACTGTTTTTT. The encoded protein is CASSLDMRTRINEKLFF.

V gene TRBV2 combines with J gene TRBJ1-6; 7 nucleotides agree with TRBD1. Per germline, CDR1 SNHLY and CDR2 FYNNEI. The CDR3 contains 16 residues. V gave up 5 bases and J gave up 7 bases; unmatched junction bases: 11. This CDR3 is CASSPERTGGNSPLHF. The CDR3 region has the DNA TGTGCCAGCAGTCCCGAACGGACAGGCGGAAATTCACCCCTCCACTTT.

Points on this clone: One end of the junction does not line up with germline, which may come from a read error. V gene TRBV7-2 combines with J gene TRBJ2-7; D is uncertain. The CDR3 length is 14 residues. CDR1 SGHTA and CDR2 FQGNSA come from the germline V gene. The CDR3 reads CASSLQPSSHEQYF. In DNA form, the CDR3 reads TGTGCCAGCAGCTTACAACCGAGCTCCCACGAGCAGTACTTC.

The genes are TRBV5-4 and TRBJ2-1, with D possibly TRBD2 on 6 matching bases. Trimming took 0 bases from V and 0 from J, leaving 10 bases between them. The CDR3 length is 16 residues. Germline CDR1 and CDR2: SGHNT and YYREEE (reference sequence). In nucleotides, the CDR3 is TGTGCCAGCAGCTTGGGCGGGACGAGCTCCTACAATGAGCAGTTCTTC. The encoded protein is CASSLGGTSSYNEQFF.

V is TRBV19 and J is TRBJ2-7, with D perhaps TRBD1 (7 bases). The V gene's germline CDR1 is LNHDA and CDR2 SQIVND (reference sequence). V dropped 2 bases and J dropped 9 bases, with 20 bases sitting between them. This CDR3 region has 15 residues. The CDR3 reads CASSISGRGASGQYF. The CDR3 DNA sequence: TGTGCCAGTAGTATAAGCGGCAGGGGGGCCTCTGGGCAGTACTTC.

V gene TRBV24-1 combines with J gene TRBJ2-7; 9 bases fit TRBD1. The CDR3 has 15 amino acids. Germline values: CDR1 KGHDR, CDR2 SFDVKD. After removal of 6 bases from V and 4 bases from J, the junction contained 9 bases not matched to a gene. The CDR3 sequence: CATSNPSTGGYEQYF. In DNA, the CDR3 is TGTGCCACCAGTAACCCCTCGACAGGGGGGTACGAGCAGTACTTC.

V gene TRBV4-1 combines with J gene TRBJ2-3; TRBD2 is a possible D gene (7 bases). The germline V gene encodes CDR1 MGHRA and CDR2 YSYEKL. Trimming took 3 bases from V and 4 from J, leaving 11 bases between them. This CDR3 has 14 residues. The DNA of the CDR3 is TGCGCCAGCAGCCATGAGGGGGGGGCAGATACGCAGTATTTT. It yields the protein CASSHEGGADTQYF.

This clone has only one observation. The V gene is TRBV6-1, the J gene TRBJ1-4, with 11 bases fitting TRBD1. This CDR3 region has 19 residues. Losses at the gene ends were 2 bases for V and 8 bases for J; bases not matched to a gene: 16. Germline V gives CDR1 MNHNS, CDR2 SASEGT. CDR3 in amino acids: CASSEYLGGQGAVREKLFF. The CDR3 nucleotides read TGTGCCAGCAGTGAATATTTAGGTGGACAGGGGGCGGTTAGGGAAAAACTGTTTTTT.

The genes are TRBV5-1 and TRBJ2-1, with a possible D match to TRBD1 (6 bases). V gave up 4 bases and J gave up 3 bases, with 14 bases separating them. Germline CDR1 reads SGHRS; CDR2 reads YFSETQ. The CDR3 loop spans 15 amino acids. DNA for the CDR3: TGCGCCAGCAGCCCCCAGGGGATGGACTACAATGAGCAGTTCTTC. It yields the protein CASSPQGMDYNEQFF.

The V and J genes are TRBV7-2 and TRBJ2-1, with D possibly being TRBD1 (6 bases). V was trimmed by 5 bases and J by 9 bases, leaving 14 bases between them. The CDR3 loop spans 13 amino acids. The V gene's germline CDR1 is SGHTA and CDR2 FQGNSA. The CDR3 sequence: CASSAGALGEQFF. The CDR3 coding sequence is TGTGCCAGCAGCGCAGGGGCCCTCGGTGAGCAGTTCTTC.

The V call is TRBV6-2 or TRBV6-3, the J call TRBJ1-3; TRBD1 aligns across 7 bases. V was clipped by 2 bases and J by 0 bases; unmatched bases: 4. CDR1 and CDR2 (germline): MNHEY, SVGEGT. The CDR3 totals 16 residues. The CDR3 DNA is TGTGCCAGCAGTTACGCCGCAGGGGGCTCTGGAAACACCATATATTTT. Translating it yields CASSYAAGGSGNTIYF.

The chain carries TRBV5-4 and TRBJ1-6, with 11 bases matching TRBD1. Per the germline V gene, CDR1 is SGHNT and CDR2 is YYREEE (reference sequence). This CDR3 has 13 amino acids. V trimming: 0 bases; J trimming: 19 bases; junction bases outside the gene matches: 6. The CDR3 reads CASSLERTGGFHF. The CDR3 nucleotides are TGTGCCAGCAGCTTGGAGCGGACAGGGGGCTTTCACTTT.

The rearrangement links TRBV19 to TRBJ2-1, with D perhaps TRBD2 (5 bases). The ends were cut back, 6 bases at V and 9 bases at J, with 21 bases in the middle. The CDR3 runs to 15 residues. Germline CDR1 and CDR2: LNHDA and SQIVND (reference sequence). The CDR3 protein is CASSISAPHEGEQFF. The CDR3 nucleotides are TGTGCCAGTAGCATTAGCGCACCACATGAGGGTGAGCAGTTCTTC. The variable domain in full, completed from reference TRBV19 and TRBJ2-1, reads DGGITQSPKYLFRKEGQNVTLSCEQNLNHDAMYWYRQDPGQGLRLIYYSQIVNDFQKGDIAEGYSVSREKKESFPLTVTSAQKNPTAFYLCASSISAPHEGEQFFGPGTRLTVL.

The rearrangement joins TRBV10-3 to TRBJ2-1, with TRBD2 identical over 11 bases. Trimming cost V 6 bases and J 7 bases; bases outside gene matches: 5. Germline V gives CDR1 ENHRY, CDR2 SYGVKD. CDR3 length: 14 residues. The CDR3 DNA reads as TGTGCCATCAGACCGACTAGCGGGACGAATGAGCAGTTCTTC. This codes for CAIRPTSGTNEQFF.

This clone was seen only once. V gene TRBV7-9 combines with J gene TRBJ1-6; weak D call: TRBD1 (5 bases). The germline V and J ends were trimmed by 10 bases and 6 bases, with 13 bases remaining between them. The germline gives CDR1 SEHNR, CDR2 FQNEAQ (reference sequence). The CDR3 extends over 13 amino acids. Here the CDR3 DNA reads TGTGCCACCGGGACTTCTGGTAATTCACCCCTCCACTTT. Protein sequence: CATGTSGNSPLHF.

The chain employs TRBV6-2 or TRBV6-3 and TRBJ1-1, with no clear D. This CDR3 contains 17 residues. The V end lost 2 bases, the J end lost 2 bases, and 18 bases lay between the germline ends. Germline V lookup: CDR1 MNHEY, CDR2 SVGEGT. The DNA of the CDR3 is TGTGCCAGCAGTTACCCTGCCCCCCCACTACCAAACACTGAAGCTTTCTTT. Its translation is CASSYPAPPLPNTEAFF.